One TCR beta chain is described in this entry. These data belong to a study of blood T cells in healthy people across ages. Study background: Researchers report that template switching captured about one barcoded beta molecule per two T cells.

With 2 bases removed from V and 6 bases from J, the gap between germline ends came to 14 bases. The CDR3 has 14 amino acids. The germline V gene encodes CDR1 SGHRS and CDR2 YFSETQ. PCR was performed a second time for about 6 to 12 cycles using a sample-barcoded 5' primer and a J-beta primer mix. One entry per CDR3 protein, called by TCRdb with MiXCR from the 5' RACE reads. The sample has 1.5 million or so distinct CDR3 sequences, 35% to 45% seen once. The V call is TRBV5-1, the J call TRBJ1-2, with D possibly TRBD1 on 5 matching bases. This receptor was taken from a young woman in good health. Sequencing was carried out using blood. The CDR3 DNA is TGCGCCAGCAGCTTCCGGGGCCCCCCCGATGGCTACACCTTC. Translation gives CASSFRGPPDGYTF.